The 28 T cell receptor beta chains below all came from one sample that was sequenced in a study of T cells in Graves' hyperthyroidism and ophthalmopathy. Amplification of TCR beta CDR3 regions was performed using RNA transcripts as template. The TCR CDR3 was amplified in a first-round RT-PCR using the HTBI primer set. TCRdb reprocessed the multiplex PCR reads via MiXCR and lists one record per CDR3 protein. This sample has about 380,000 distinct CDR3 sequences, with 15% to 20% found just once. Material for sequencing was blood. These receptors originate from a man younger than 35 with Graves' ophthalmopathy.

Concerning this clonotype: Being one base from a much bigger clone, this may be a read error. The missing conserved phenylalanine or tryptophan at the end of this CDR3 makes a read error likely. The chain uses TRBV12-3 or TRBV12-4 and TRBJ1-5; D call uncertain. The CDR3 extends over 14 amino acids. Trimming stripped 2 bases from V and 5 bases from J, with 10 bases between. For the CDR3, the DNA is TGTGCCAGCAGTTTAATGTCCCCCTATCAGCCCCAGCATTCT. Translation gives CASSLMSPYQPQHS.

This clonotype was observed many times. The chain carries TRBV5-6 and TRBJ2-3; no reliable D call. This CDR3 contains 14 residues. The germline gives CDR1 SGHDT, CDR2 YYEEEE. V dropped 4 bases and J dropped 1 base, with 10 bases sitting between them. For the CDR3, the DNA is TGTGCCAGCAGCCGCCGGATGGGCACAGATACGCAGTATTTT. Encoded protein: CASSRRMGTDTQYF.

Many counts were recorded for this clonotype. The chain links TRBV12-3 or TRBV12-4 to TRBJ2-7; tentative D call: TRBD1 (6 bases). Between the trimmed V and J ends, which lost 5 bases and 9 bases, there was a span of 14 bases. This CDR3 is built from 12 residues. The DNA of the CDR3 is TGTGCCAGCAGTCCGTTTGGGGGCTGGCAGTACTTC. Residues: CASSPFGGWQYF.

In this sample, this clonotype turned up many times. The chain joins TRBV6-5 to TRBJ1-6, with 7 nucleotides matching TRBD1. With 2 bases clipped from V and 5 bases from J, the junction kept 3 bases outside the gene matches. The V gene's germline CDR1 is MNHEY and CDR2 SVGAGI. The CDR3 runs 15 residues. This CDR3 is CASSYGGQHNSPLHF. CDR3 sequence (DNA): TGTGCCAGCAGTTACGGGGGACAGCATAATTCACCCCTCCACTTT.

The chain combines TRBV10-3 with TRBJ2-2; 10 bases line up with TRBD1. The CDR3 length is 15 residues. The ends lost 3 bases at V and 6 bases at J; junction bases unmatched: 4. Germline loops: CDR1 ENHRY, CDR2 SYGVKD. The CDR3 is CAISDGGTGAGELFF. CDR3 sequence (DNA): TGTGCCATCAGTGACGGAGGGACAGGGGCCGGGGAGCTGTTTTTT.

The DNA for the CDR3 is TGTGCCAGCAGCTGGGATGGCAGGGTGGGAGAGACCCAGTACTTC. Translated, it gives CASSWDGRVGETQYF. This chain connects TRBV7-9 to TRBJ2-5, with TRBD1 as a possible D gene (5 bases). The CDR3 sequence is 15 residues long. Trimming removed 4 bases at V and 4 bases at J, with 16 bases between. The germline CDR1 and CDR2 sequences are SEHNR and FQNEAQ (reference sequence).

On this clonotype: A much larger clone differs from this one at a single base, so this may be a read error. The chain joins TRBV6-2 or TRBV6-3 to TRBJ2-1, with 8 bases aligning to TRBD1. The germline V gene has CDR1 MNHEY and CDR2 SVGEGT. The CDR3 is made up of 12 amino acids. CDR3 nucleotides: TGTGCCAGCAATTACAGGGGGAACGAGCAGTTCTTC. Translated: CASNYRGNEQFF.

This clonotype was picked up many times. CDR3 residues: CASSVNSGANVLTF. CDR3 coding DNA: TGTGCCAGCAGCGTCAACTCTGGGGCCAACGTCCTGACTTTC. This chain uses TRBV11-2 with TRBJ2-6; the D is unclear. V lost 5 bases to trimming and J lost 0 bases, with 5 bases between them. Per the germline V gene, CDR1 is SGHAT and CDR2 is FQNNGV. The CDR3 length is 14 residues.

At least ten counts were recorded for this clonotype. The genes are TRBV2 and TRBJ1-4; TRBD1 aligns across 7 bases. V shed 6 bases and J 6 bases; nucleotides not matched to a gene: 4. In germline, CDR1 is SNHLY, CDR2 FYNNEI. The CDR3 contains 13 residues. The CDR3 spells CASRGGADEKLFF. The CDR3 nucleotides read TGTGCCAGCAGAGGGGGCGCCGATGAAAAACTGTTTTTT. Based on the CDR3 plus reference TRBV2 and TRBJ1-4, the full variable domain is EPEVTQTPSHQVTQMGQEVILRCVPISNHLYFYWYRQILGQKVEFLVSFYNNEISEKSEIFDDQFSVERPDGSNFTLKIRSTKLEDSAMYFCASRGGADEKLFFGSGTQLSVL.

The chain couples TRBV4-1 to TRBJ2-6; weak D call: TRBD1 (6 bases). CDR1 is MGHRA and CDR2 is YSYEKL in the germline V gene. Deletions cut 0 bases from V and 2 bases from J, with 11 bases between. The CDR3 contains 17 residues. The CDR3 sequence is CASSQEQGAPGANVLTF. The CDR3 nucleotides read TGCGCCAGCAGCCAAGAACAGGGAGCTCCTGGGGCCAACGTCCTGACTTTC.

At least ten counts were recorded for this clonotype. This sequence joins TRBV7-9 and TRBJ2-7; the D gene is possibly TRBD1 (5 bases). Trimming left V 4 bases short and J 4 bases short, with 17 bases between. CDR1 and CDR2 from the germline V gene are SEHNR and FQNEAQ (reference sequence). CDR3 size: 15 residues. The CDR3 loop reads CASSSDSIIEYEQYF. As DNA, the CDR3 is TGTGCCAGCAGCTCCGACAGCATTATAGAATACGAGCAGTACTTC.

This clonotype appeared a few times. V gene TRBV6-5 combines with J gene TRBJ1-3; the D gene is possibly TRBD1 (5 bases). The CDR3 sequence is 18 residues long. Germline CDR1 and CDR2: MNHEY and SVGAGI. Trimming removed 0 bases from V and 3 bases from J, with 18 bases in between. The CDR3, as DNA: TGTGCCAGCAGTTACTCGATTCGCGGGGCCCATGGTGGAAACACCATATATTTT. It translates to CASSYSIRGAHGGNTIYF.

This clonotype has ten or more counts. This sequence joins TRBV6-1 and TRBJ2-5, with 9 bases fitting TRBD2. This CDR3 has 15 residues. CDR1 is MNHNS, CDR2 SASEGT, per germline. V dropped 5 bases and J dropped 1; count of bases not matched to a gene: 5. The CDR3 loop reads CASSMSGGTQETQYF. DNA of the CDR3: TGTGCCAGCAGTATGAGCGGGGGGACCCAAGAGACCCAGTACTTC.

This sequence joins TRBV12-5 and TRBJ2-2; D is possibly TRBD2 (5 bases). V lost 3 bases, J lost 1 base, and 9 bases lay in between. This CDR3 has 15 amino acids. Germline V gene sequence: CDR1 LGHNT, CDR2 FRNRAP. The CDR3 DNA reads as TGTGCTAGTGGTTTTGGTCGGGGGAACACCGGGGAGCTGTTTTTT. Translating it yields CASGFGRGNTGELFF.

This clonotype was seen a handful of times. CDR3 loop: CASSSPGWGSGAQETQYF. The CDR3 DNA sequence: TGTGCCAGCAGCTCACCCGGTTGGGGGAGTGGGGCACAAGAGACCCAGTACTTC. The chain uses TRBV7-9 and TRBJ2-5, with D perhaps TRBD1 or TRBD2 (5 bases each). Trimming took off 4 bases at V and 2 bases at J, with 23 bases between the two ends. The CDR3 loop spans 18 amino acids. Germline values: CDR1 SEHNR, CDR2 FQNEAQ (reference sequence).

V and J are TRBV12-3 or TRBV12-4 and TRBJ2-1; D might be TRBD2 (5 bases). Trimming cost V 5 bases and J 0 bases, with 11 bases left between them. CDR3 length equals 15 residues. CDR3 nucleotide sequence: TGTGCCAGCAGTCCCGGAGGTTTCTCCTACAATGAGCAGTTCTTC. This codes for CASSPGGFSYNEQFF.

In this sample, this clonotype turned up many times. The chain joins TRBV20-1 to TRBJ2-7; D not resolved. V gave up 1 base and J gave up 3 bases, with 7 bases separating them. CDR1 is DFQATT and CDR2 is SNEGSKA in the germline V gene (reference sequence). The CDR3 runs to 12 residues. The CDR3 is CSARASHYEQYF. CDR3 coding DNA: TGCAGTGCTAGAGCCTCACACTACGAGCAGTACTTC.

V gene TRBV12-3 or TRBV12-4 combines with J gene TRBJ1-1, with D tentatively TRBD1 (5 bases). V was pared by 10 bases and J by 2 bases, with 23 bases between. This CDR3 has 16 residues. The CDR3 sequence: CANTPQRGGKNTEAFF. DNA of the CDR3: TGTGCCAACACCCCTCAAAGGGGTGGGAAAAACACTGAAGCTTTCTTT.

CDR3 in DNA: TGTGCCAGCAGTTTATACAGGGGGCCCCTCCACTTT. Its protein is CASSLYRGPLHF. The chain recombines TRBV27 with TRBJ1-6; 8 bases align to TRBD1. There are 12 residues in the CDR3. The V segment lost 1 base and the J segment 13 bases; nucleotides outside the gene matches: 0. Germline V CDR1 and CDR2: MNHEY, SMNVEV (reference sequence).

This clonotype was detected a few times. The chain couples TRBV6-1 to TRBJ1-1; 12 bases line up with TRBD1. Germline-derived CDR1 and CDR2 are MNHNS and SASEGT. Germline trimming cut 10 bases from V and 4 bases from J; bases unmatched to any gene: 10. The CDR3 spans 15 residues. The DNA of the CDR3 is TGTGCCAACAGACCGGGACAGGGGGCTGGCACTGAAGCTTTCTTT. This translates into CANRPGQGAGTEAFF.

A remark on this clonotype: This may be a read error, as it is one base from a much larger clone. The chain uses TRBV28 and TRBJ2-2; D may correspond to TRBD1 or TRBD2 (6 bases each). Trimming removed 5 bases from V and 4 bases from J, with 11 bases in between. Germline CDR1 is MDHEN and CDR2 is SYDVKM. The CDR3 extends over 14 amino acids. For the CDR3, the DNA is TGTGCCAGCAGTAGGGGGGCGGTCACCGGGGAGCTGTTTTTT. Residues: CASSRGAVTGELFF.

The chain couples TRBV13 to TRBJ2-2; unclear D gene. Trimming removed 2 bases from V and 1 base from J, with 8 bases in between. Germline V gene data show CDR1 as PRHDT and CDR2 as FYEKMQ (reference sequence). This CDR3 comprises 15 residues. CDR3 sequence: CASSLYTENTGELFF. The CDR3 DNA reads TGTGCCAGCAGCTTATATACCGAGAACACCGGGGAGCTGTTTTTT.

The chain uses TRBV25-1 and TRBJ1-2, with 8 positions matching TRBD1. Trimming removed 5 bases from V and 4 bases from J; junction bases left unmatched: 9. The CDR3 spans 15 residues. Looked up from germline, CDR1 is MGHDK and CDR2 is SYGVNS. DNA of the CDR3: TGTGCCAGCAGTACCCAGGACAGGGACCGCTATGGCTACACCTTC. This encodes CASSTQDRDRYGYTF.

The sample holds many counts of this clonotype. The chain employs TRBV5-1 and TRBJ2-3; 12 positions match TRBD2. With V trimmed by 3 bases and J by 3 bases, 2 bases remained unmatched. The CDR3 has 15 residues. CDR1 SGHRS and CDR2 YFSETQ come from the germline V gene. This CDR3 reads CASSSSGGVTDTQYF. Here the CDR3 DNA reads TGCGCCAGCAGCTCTAGCGGGGGGGTGACAGATACGCAGTATTTT. Based on the CDR3 plus reference TRBV5-1 and TRBJ2-3, the full variable domain is KAGVTQTPRYLIKTRGQQVTLSCSPISGHRSVSWYQQTPGQGLQFLFEYFSETQRNKGNFPGRFSGRQFSNSRSEMNVSTLELGDSALYLCASSSSGGVTDTQYFGPGTRLTVL.

This clonotype has a count of ten or more. V and J are TRBV5-1 and TRBJ1-1; 10 nucleotides line up with TRBD1. V lost 3 bases to trimming and J lost 5 bases; unmatched junction nucleotides: 4. The CDR3 contains 14 residues. CDR1 and CDR2 (germline): SGHRS, YFSETQ. The CDR3: CASSSGQGETEAFF. The CDR3 DNA is TGCGCCAGCAGCTCCGGACAGGGGGAAACTGAAGCTTTCTTT.

The genes are TRBV29-1 and TRBJ2-2; D is ambiguous. The CDR3 covers 17 residues. Looked up from germline, CDR1 is SQVTM and CDR2 is ANQGSEA. Trimming shortened V by 0 bases and J by 0 bases, and 14 bases separated the two germline ends. The CDR3 coding sequence is TGCAGCGTTGAAGACCGCAGGACCATCACGAACACCGGGGAGCTGTTTTTT. This sequence encodes CSVEDRRTITNTGELFF.

V gene TRBV7-9 combines with J gene TRBJ2-7, with TRBD1 identical over 8 bases. Trimming at V came to 1 base and at J to 3 bases, leaving 5 bases not matched to a gene. Germline loops: CDR1 SEHNR, CDR2 FQNEAQ (reference sequence). This CDR3 spans 15 amino acids. The CDR3 loop reads CASSLVSGGHYEQYF. In nucleotides, the CDR3 is TGTGCCAGCAGCTTAGTGTCAGGGGGCCACTACGAGCAGTACTTC. Drawing the rest from reference TRBV7-9 and TRBJ2-7, the complete variable domain is DTGVSQNPRHKITKRGQNVTFRCDPISEHNRLYWYRQTLGQGPEFLTYFQNEAQLEKSRLLSDRFSAERPKGSFSTLEIQRTEQGDSAMYLCASSLVSGGHYEQYFGPGTRLTVT.

This clonotype was seen repeatedly, ten times or more. This sequence joins TRBV5-1 and TRBJ1-6; D perhaps matches TRBD1 (5 bases). CDR1 is SGHRS, CDR2 YFSETQ, per germline. V was clipped by 4 bases and J by 12 bases, with 17 bases between them. CDR3 size: 14 residues. The DNA for the CDR3 is TGCGCCAGCAGCCCGGGATCGGGGGGGGAACCCCTCCACTTT. Translation: CASSPGSGGEPLHF.